These 20 T cell receptor beta chains share one sample of origin, sequenced in a study of post-analysis software for immune sequencing data (dated by TCRdb to the mid-2010s). Points the paper makes about the study in general: Four or five TRBV segments, including TRBV5-6, TRBV5-1 and TRBV20-1, were significantly more frequent in patients than controls.

The receptor library was made with PCR. The reads were generated on an Illumina HiSeq 2500. Unique molecular identifiers were incorporated into TCR beta cDNA libraries to reduce PCR and sequencing biases. Starting from the raw public reads, TCRdb applied fastp trimming at Q25, assembled clones with MiXCR and retained in-frame beta chains. Rows are unified per CDR3 protein, each entry keeping the most common DNA and genes. This sample lists more than 500,000 distinct CDR3 sequences; 34% were detected once. The ten largest clones take up 5% to 6% of the sample. No antigens are known for them. The sample taken for sequencing was blood. The receptors were gathered from a girl under 18 with multiple sclerosis.

This clonotype has just one count. The V call is TRBV14, the J call TRBJ1-1; D perhaps matches TRBD1 (6 bases). The germline gives CDR1 SGHDN, CDR2 FVKESK. The germline V and J ends were trimmed by 2 bases and 1 base, with 11 bases remaining between them. CDR3 size: 15 residues. CDR3 in amino acids: CASSQLGQPNTEAFF. The DNA of the CDR3 is TGTGCCAGCAGCCAACTCGGACAGCCGAACACTGAAGCTTTCTTT.

This clonotype turned up a few times. The chain is built from TRBV29-1 and TRBJ2-3; possible D gene TRBD2, 5 bases. Trimming stripped 4 bases from V and 2 bases from J, with 19 bases between. The length of the CDR3 is 16 residues. The germline V gene encodes CDR1 SQVTM and CDR2 ANQGSEA. The CDR3 bases are TGCAGCGTTGGGGGTAGCGCCCTAGCCATCACAGATACGCAGTATTTT. Translation: CSVGGSALAITDTQYF.

This clonotype was seen at least ten times. The J gene is TRBJ1-5, the V gene TRBV4-1; D gene uncertain. Trimming removed 4 bases from V and 1 base from J, with 8 bases in between. The CDR3 has 14 residues. Germline assignment: CDR1 MGHRA and CDR2 YSYEKL. This CDR3 is CASSLVGSNQPQHF. Written as DNA, the CDR3 is TGCGCCAGCAGCCTCGTTGGGAGCAATCAGCCCCAGCATTTT.

This clonotype was recorded at least ten times. The chain links TRBV7-9 to TRBJ2-7, with D unresolved. The CDR3 contains 14 residues. Germline assignment: CDR1 SEHNR and CDR2 FQNEAQ (reference sequence). V was clipped by 1 base and J by 0 bases, with 7 bases between them. CDR3 protein: CASSLVASSYEQYF. As DNA, the CDR3 is TGTGCCAGCAGCTTAGTTGCATCCTCCTACGAGCAGTACTTC.

CDR3 DNA sequence: TGCAGTGCTAGAGAACGTACTCCTGTCACTAGCGGCACCCCTAATGAGCAGTTCTTC. Translated: CSARERTPVTSGTPNEQFF. J is TRBJ2-1 and V is TRBV20-1; 8 nucleotides agree with TRBD2. V lost 0 bases to trimming and J lost 7 bases; unmatched junction nucleotides: 20. CDR1 is DFQATT and CDR2 is SNEGSKA in the germline V gene (reference sequence). The CDR3 is 19 residues long.

This clonotype has at least ten counts. The V gene is TRBV9, the J gene TRBJ2-1; the D gene is possibly TRBD2 (6 bases). The CDR3 spans 16 residues. CDR1 is SGDLS, CDR2 YYNGEE, per germline. V was pared by 1 base and J by 0 bases, with 11 bases between. Here the CDR3 DNA reads TGTGCCAGCAGCGTACGCGCGGGGAGCTCCTACAATGAGCAGTTCTTC. Translated: CASSVRAGSSYNEQFF.

This clonotype was recorded a few times. The chain couples TRBV2 to TRBJ1-4; 7 nucleotides agree with TRBD1. The V gene's germline CDR1 is SNHLY and CDR2 FYNNEI. The CDR3 totals 15 residues. V was pared by 5 bases and J by 5 bases, with 8 bases of the junction left unmatched. CDR3 in amino acids: CASSLQGSSNEKLFF. Here the CDR3 DNA reads TGTGCCAGCAGTTTACAGGGGTCCTCGAATGAAAAACTGTTTTTT.

This clonotype occurred a few times. Here the CDR3 reads CASSLDGSSGNTIYF. The CDR3 DNA reads TGTGCCAGCAGCTTGGACGGTTCCTCTGGAAACACCATATATTTT. The V call is TRBV5-5, the J call TRBJ1-3; no firm D call. V lost 0 bases to trimming and J lost 0 bases, with 7 bases between them. Germline CDR1 reads SGHKS; CDR2 reads YYEKEE (reference sequence). The CDR3 covers 15 residues. Full variable domain (remainder filled in from reference TRBV5-5 and TRBJ1-3): DAGVTQSPTHLIKTRGQQVTLRCSPISGHKSVSWYQQVLGQGPQFIFQYYEKEERGRGNFPDRFSARQFPNYSSELNVNALLLGDSALYLCASSLDGSSGNTIYFGEGSWLTVV.

This clonotype has just a few counts. This sequence joins TRBV7-2 and TRBJ2-7; no firm D call. Per the germline V gene, CDR1 is SGHTA and CDR2 is FQGNSA. This CDR3 has 13 amino acids. Trimming took off 3 bases at V and 3 bases at J, with 9 bases between the two ends. CDR3 nucleotides: TGTGCCAGCAGCTTGCTAGGTTTCTACGAGCAGTACTTC. Residues: CASSLLGFYEQYF.

The chain joins TRBV9 to TRBJ2-2, with 7 bases lining up with TRBD1. The V and J ends lost 3 bases and 1 base, in that order; junction bases with no gene match: 3. This CDR3 region has 15 residues. CDR1 SGDLS and CDR2 YYNGEE come from the germline V gene. Here the CDR3 DNA reads TGTGCCAGCAGCGACCGGGACAGGAACACCGGGGAGCTGTTTTTT. Its protein product is CASSDRDRNTGELFF.

J is TRBJ2-3 and V is TRBV6-6; 8 bases match TRBD1. This CDR3 is 16 amino acids long. CDR1 is MNHNY and CDR2 is SVGAGI in the germline V gene (reference sequence). V gave up 3 bases and J gave up 3 bases; unmatched junction bases: 8. This CDR3 reads CASSYFGTGVTDTQYF. CDR3 DNA sequence: TGTGCCAGCAGTTATTTCGGGACAGGTGTAACAGATACGCAGTATTTT.

This clonotype has at least ten counts. CDR3 sequence reads: CASSPGTAWGDTQYF. As DNA, the CDR3 is TGTGCCAGCAGTCCCGGGACAGCCTGGGGAGATACGCAGTATTTT. This rearrangement joins TRBV27 to TRBJ2-3; TRBD1 agrees at 7 bases. CDR3 length equals 15 residues. The trim removed 5 bases at V and 5 bases at J, leaving 10 bases unmatched. Per germline, CDR1 MNHEY and CDR2 SMNVEV (reference sequence).

The chain is built from TRBV27 and TRBJ1-2, with 7 bases aligning to TRBD1. This CDR3 spans 13 amino acids. Germline-derived CDR1 and CDR2 are MNHEY and SMNVEV (reference sequence). The ends lost 6 bases at V and 3 bases at J; junction bases unmatched: 4. Written as DNA, the CDR3 is TGTGCCAGCAGCTCGGGACAGTACTATGGCTACACCTTC. It encodes CASSSGQYYGYTF.

This clonotype has a handful of counts. The chain couples TRBV10-3 to TRBJ2-5; tentatively, D is TRBD1 (6 bases). V dropped 5 bases and J dropped 1 base, with 11 bases sitting between them. CDR3 length: 14 amino acids. Germline CDR1 and CDR2: ENHRY and SYGVKD. The CDR3 coding sequence is TGTGCCATCAGTCAGACAGGCCTCCAAGAGACCCAGTACTTC. It encodes CAISQTGLQETQYF.

A single count supports this clonotype. A much larger clone differs from this one at a single base, so this may be a read error. The genes are TRBV20-1 and TRBJ1-1; perhaps TRBD1 as D (6 bases). Trimming took off 1 base at V and 3 bases at J, with 18 bases between the two ends. Germline CDR1 is DFQATT and CDR2 is SNEGSKA (reference sequence). The CDR3 length is 16 residues. The CDR3: CSARGQTGSAYTEAFF. As DNA, the CDR3 is TGCAGTGCTAGAGGTCAAACAGGGTCGGCGTACACTGAAGCTTTCTTT.

This rearrangement joins TRBV6-5 to TRBJ2-3; maybe TRBD1 (7 bases). The germline V gene has CDR1 MNHEY and CDR2 SVGAGI. V dropped 6 bases and J dropped 5 bases, with 21 bases sitting between them. The CDR3 covers 16 residues. The CDR3 protein is CASSQTRGAGGDTQYF. DNA for the CDR3: TGTGCCAGCAGCCAGACAAGGGGGGCAGGGGGAGATACGCAGTATTTT.

This clonotype was counted a few times. V and J are TRBV7-3 and TRBJ2-1; D possibly corresponds to TRBD1 (6 bases). Germline V gene sequence: CDR1 SGHTA, CDR2 FQGTGA. V lost 8 bases and J lost 2, with 13 bases in between. There are 14 residues in the CDR3. CDR3 bases: TGTGCCAGCGGGGTGGGGGCGGCCTACAATGAGCAGTTCTTC. Protein product: CASGVGAAYNEQFF.

V usage is TRBV7-2 and J usage is TRBJ2-7; D unresolved. This CDR3 is built from 14 residues. Looked up from germline, CDR1 is SGHTA and CDR2 is FQGNSA. V lost 3 bases to trimming and J lost 4 bases, with 13 bases between them. The CDR3 bases are TGTGCCAGCAGCTTTACGGGTGGTGTTTACGAGCAGTACTTC. Translation gives CASSFTGGVYEQYF.

The J gene is TRBJ2-4, the V gene TRBV5-4; D possibly matches TRBD1 or TRBD2 (6 bases each). CDR1 is SGHNT, CDR2 YYREEE, per germline (reference sequence). The V end lost 2 bases, the J end lost 6 bases, and 21 bases lay between the germline ends. This CDR3 contains 17 residues. CDR3 sequence reads: CASSLPTGGAMGNIQYF. The CDR3, as DNA: TGTGCCAGCAGCTTACCGACAGGCGGGGCGATGGGAAACATTCAGTACTTC.

This chain connects TRBV7-9 to TRBJ2-7, with 8 nucleotides matching TRBD1. The CDR3 loop spans 15 amino acids. The V segment lost 1 base and the J segment 6 bases; nucleotides outside the gene matches: 8. Germline CDR1 and CDR2: SEHNR and FQNEAQ (reference sequence). DNA for the CDR3: TGTGCCAGCAGCTTAGAGGTGACAGGGGCTGCCGAGCAGTACTTC. Its translation is CASSLEVTGAAEQYF.